This section outlines one T cell receptor beta chain sequence together with its context. This clonotype was seen ten or more times. It has no known antigen specificity. It has no much larger one-base neighbor in the sample; base qualities were not kept. CDR1 and CDR2, looked up from the germline V gene, are SGHTA and FQGNSA. At the junction V is shortened by 0 bases and J by 11 bases, with 4 bases in between. The CDR3 holds 11 amino acids from the cysteine to the phenylalanine. Solely the CDR3 DNA is kept, with 33 bases framed from the first base. The data originate from a study of T-cell reconstitution after alpha-beta-depleted transplantation in children (dated by TCRdb to about 2016). Some background on the complete study: Using TCR repertoire profiling, the study quantitatively followed how T-cell immune reconstitution unfolded in children after TCRalphabeta/CD19-depleted allogeneic hematopoietic cell transplantation.

The library was built by means of PCR. The sequencing machine was an Illumina HiSeq 2500. TCR libraries were prepared with molecular barcoding, using unique molecular identifiers to normalize TCRbeta repertoire quantification. TCRdb passed the public sequencing reads through fastp at Q25 and MiXCR, retaining productive beta sequences. Entries that share a CDR3 protein sequence are merged under the most common genes and DNA. The sample records roughly 590,000 distinct CDR3 sequences, 16% of which are singletons. Under 1.2% of the sample is held by the ten biggest clonotypes. This receptor was taken from a human donor who donated a stem cell graft to a child with acute myeloid leukemia. In this chain, TRBV7-2 is recombined with TRBJ2-2; the D gene assignment is ambiguous. Here the sequenced sample was PBMCs from the stem cell graft donor, taken from the stem cell graft. The DNA sequence is given as TGTGCCAGCAGCTTAGCGTCTGAGCTGTTTTTT. The encoded protein is CASSLASELFF.